This T cell receptor (beta chain) was captured by sequencing in a study of shared clonotypes between healthy human individuals. Assay: immunoSEQ multiplex PCR; the TCRdb copy retains only in-frame clones and omits some. The data show hundreds of thousands of clones, with around 90% seen just once and approximately 24% held by the top ten. Only CD45RO-negative cells positively selected for CCR7 counted as naive CD8 cells, so terminally differentiated effector memory CD45RA+ cells were excluded. CDR3 size: 14 residues. Germline lookup yields CDR1 MNHEY and CDR2 SMNVEV (reference sequence). V gave up 6 bases and J gave up 3 bases, with 12 bases separating them.

This sequence joins TRBV27 and TRBJ1-5; D remains ambiguous. The receptor was isolated from a man between 25 and 39 years old in good health. Sequenced: naive CD8+ T cells sorted from blood. The CDR3 is CASSRRRDNQPQHF. DNA of the CDR3: TGTGCCAGCAGCCGCCGGAGGGACAATCAGCCCCAGCATTTT.